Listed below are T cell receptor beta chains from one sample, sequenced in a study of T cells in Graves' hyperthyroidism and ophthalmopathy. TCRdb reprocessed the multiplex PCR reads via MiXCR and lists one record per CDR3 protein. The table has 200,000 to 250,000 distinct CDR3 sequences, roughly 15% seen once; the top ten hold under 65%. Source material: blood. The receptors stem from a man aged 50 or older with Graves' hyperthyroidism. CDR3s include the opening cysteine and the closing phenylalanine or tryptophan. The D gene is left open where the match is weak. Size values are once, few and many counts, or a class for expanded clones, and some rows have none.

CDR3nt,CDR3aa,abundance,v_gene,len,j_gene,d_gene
TGTGCCAGCAGTTACTCGGGAGGGGGCGGTGGTAGCAATCAGCCCCAGCATTTT,CASSYSGGGGGSNQPQHF,.,TRBV6-2/TRBV6-3,18,TRBJ1-5,TRBD1
TGCGCCAGCAGTCCAGCCAGGGGATCAGACGATACGCAGTATTTT,CASSPARGSDDTQYF,.,TRBV5-1,15,TRBJ2-3,.
TGTGCCAGCAGCCCGGCAGGGACTAATGAAAAACTGTTTTTT,CASSPAGTNEKLFF,.,TRBV7-9,14,TRBJ1-4,.
TGTGCCAGCAGTTTACCTCAGGGTTCAACTAATGAAAAACTGTTTTTT,CASSLPQGSTNEKLFF,many,TRBV12-3/TRBV12-4,16,TRBJ1-4,.
TGTGCCAGCAGCCAAGATTCCGGCAGGAATGAAAAACTGTTTTTT,CASSQDSGRNEKLFF,many,TRBV3-1,15,TRBJ1-4,.
TGTGCCAGCAGCCTAGGGGGGATCGACGAGCAGTACTTC,CASSLGGIDEQYF,few,TRBV25-1,13,TRBJ2-7,.
TGTGCCAGCATGTTAGGGGGAGGGCGTGTCGAGCAGTACTTC,CASMLGGGRVEQYF,.,TRBV13,14,TRBJ2-7,.
TGTGCCAGCAGCTTAGGCCGAGTGCGGGAGACTTCCCAAGAGACCCAGTACTTC,CASSLGRVRETSQETQYF,few,TRBV13,18,TRBJ2-5,TRBD2
TGCAGTGCCCCCCCGCGGGGACTAGTAGTCACAGATACGCAGTATTTT,CSAPPRGLVVTDTQYF,.,TRBV20-1,16,TRBJ2-3,TRBD2
TGCAGTTTCTCCGGTCAGGGATCCTACAAGCAGTACTTC,CSFSGQGSYKQYF,few,TRBV29-1,13,TRBJ2-7,.
TGTGCCATCAGTGAAATAGCGGAATCCTACGAGCAGTACTTC,CAISEIAESYEQYF,.,TRBV10-3,14,TRBJ2-7,.
TGTGCCAGCAGTCACCCTGAAGGGGGAGGGCCCAACAATGAGCAGTTCTTC,CASSHPEGGGPNNEQFF,.,TRBV6-2/TRBV6-3,17,TRBJ2-1,.
TGCAGTGCCGAAACCAGGAGCTCCTACAATGAGCAGTTCTTC,CSAETRSSYNEQFF,many,TRBV20-1,14,TRBJ2-1,.
TGTGCCAGCAGATGGAGGGGCCCTAATGAAAAACTGTTTTTT,CASRWRGPNEKLFF,few,TRBV2,14,TRBJ1-4,.
TGTGCCAGCAGCTCGGACCTGAACAATGAGCAGTTCTTC,CASSSDLNNEQFF,.,TRBV7-3,13,TRBJ2-1,.
TGCGCCAGCAGATCCGACATCTACTTGGGGACCCAGTACTTC,CASRSDIYLGTQYF,few,TRBV5-1,14,TRBJ2-5,.
TGCGCCAGCAGCCAAGATCGTTTTGGGTCGACTGAAGCTTTCTTT,CASSQDRFGSTEAFF,.,TRBV4-3,15,TRBJ1-1,.
TGTGCCAGCAGATACGGGCTGGGCAATGAGCAGTTCTTC,CASRYGLGNEQFF,many,TRBV6-1,13,TRBJ2-1,.
TGTGCCAGCAGCTTAGAACACAGGGGTATTGAGCAGTTCTTC,CASSLEHRGIEQFF,many,TRBV7-9,14,TRBJ2-1,TRBD1
TGTGCCTGGAGTGTACGGGGGCTGGAAAATTCACCCCTCCACTTT,CAWSVRGLENSPLHF,.,TRBV30,15,TRBJ1-6,.
TGTGCCACCAGTGACCCAGACAGTCCTAGCACAGATACGCAGTATTTT,CATSDPDSPSTDTQYF,.,TRBV24-1,16,TRBJ2-3,.
TGCAGTGCCGAGGGGGTTTCTACGCAGTATTTT,CSAEGVSTQYF,.,TRBV20-1,11,TRBJ2-3,.
TGCGCCAGCAGCTTGAGAGGGTTCTTCACAGATACGCAGTATTTT,CASSLRGFFTDTQYF,few,TRBV5-1,15,TRBJ2-3,.
TGTGCCAGCAGTCCCCAAAGTACGGGGGGCTACACCTTC,CASSPQSTGGYTF,few,TRBV28,13,TRBJ1-2,.
TGCGCCAGCAGCCAAGGGGTCGCAGGGGGCCAAGAGACCCAGTACTTC,CASSQGVAGGQETQYF,many,TRBV4-1,16,TRBJ2-5,TRBD1
TGCGCCAGCAGCCTGTCTGGGTGGGAAACAGATACGCAGTATTTT,CASSLSGWETDTQYF,.,TRBV5-1,15,TRBJ2-3,.
TGTGCCAGCCGGGCTCAACTAGCGGGAGGAACAGATACGCAGTATTTT,CASRAQLAGGTDTQYF,many,TRBV27,16,TRBJ2-3,TRBD2
TGTGCCAGCAGCTTACAGATGCTGGTTGCCAAAAACATTCAGTACTTC,CASSLQMLVAKNIQYF,many,TRBV11-2,16,TRBJ2-4,.
TGTGCCAGCAGCCGTGATTCATTGACCCTCCACTTT,CASSRDSLTLHF,many,TRBV7-2,12,TRBJ1-6,.
TGTGCCTGCAGTGAAAGACAACAGAGCTACGAGCAGTACTTC,CACSERQQSYEQYF,.,TRBV2,14,TRBJ2-7,.
TGTGCCAGCAGCCTTTGGGCTGGGACAGGGCTATCTAATGAGCAGTTCTTC,CASSLWAGTGLSNEQFF,.,TRBV11-3,17,TRBJ2-1,TRBD1
TGTGCCAGCAGCGTGTGGGGGGCTACTGAAGCTTTCTTT,CASSVWGATEAFF,.,TRBV6-1,13,TRBJ1-1,.
TGCGCCAGCAGCTTGCGGACAGAGAATAATTCACCCCTCCACTTT,CASSLRTENNSPLHF,few,TRBV5-1,15,TRBJ1-6,.
TGTGCCAGCAGTTCTCCGGGACAGGGCGAAGATACGCAGTATTTT,CASSSPGQGEDTQYF,many,TRBV28,15,TRBJ2-3,TRBD1
TGCAGTGCTTCCCAGGGGGACACCATATATTTT,CSASQGDTIYF,many,TRBV20-1,11,TRBJ1-3,TRBD1
TGTGCCAGCAGCGCCCAGGGGGCCGGAAACACCATATATTTT,CASSAQGAGNTIYF,.,TRBV11-1,14,TRBJ1-3,TRBD1
TGTGCCAGCAGCCTGTTTTTCGATCAGCCCCAGCATTTT,CASSLFFDQPQHF,many,TRBV6-1,13,TRBJ1-5,.
TGCAGCGTGACCGGGACAGGAGTAGATACGCAGTATTTT,CSVTGTGVDTQYF,few,TRBV29-1,13,TRBJ2-3,TRBD1
TGTGCCAGTAGTATCCAGGGACTAGCGCAAGAGACCCAGTACTTC,CASSIQGLAQETQYF,few,TRBV19,15,TRBJ2-5,TRBD2
TGTGCCAGCAGCCAAGCGCACGGCACAGATACGCAGTATTTT,CASSQAHGTDTQYF,many,TRBV3-1,14,TRBJ2-3,.
TGTGCCAGCAGCTTGGATTTTGCGGGAAGCACAGATACGCAGTATTTT,CASSLDFAGSTDTQYF,.,TRBV5-5,16,TRBJ2-3,.
TGTGCCAGCAGCTCACGGGATCGTGAGACCCAGTACTTC,CASSSRDRETQYF,many,TRBV3-1,13,TRBJ2-5,.